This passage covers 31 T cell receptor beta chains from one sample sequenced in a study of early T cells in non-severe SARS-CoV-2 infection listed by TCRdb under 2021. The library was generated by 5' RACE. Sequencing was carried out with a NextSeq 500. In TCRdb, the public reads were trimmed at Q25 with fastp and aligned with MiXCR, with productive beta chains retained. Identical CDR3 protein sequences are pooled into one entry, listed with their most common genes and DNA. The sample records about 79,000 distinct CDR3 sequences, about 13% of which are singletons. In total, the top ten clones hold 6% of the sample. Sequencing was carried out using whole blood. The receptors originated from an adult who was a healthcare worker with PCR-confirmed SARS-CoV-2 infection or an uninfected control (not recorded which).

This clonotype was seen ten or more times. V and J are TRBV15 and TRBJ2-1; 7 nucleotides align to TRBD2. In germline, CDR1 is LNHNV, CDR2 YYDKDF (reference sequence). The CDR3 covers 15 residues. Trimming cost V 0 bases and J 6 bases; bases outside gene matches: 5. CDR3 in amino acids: CATSRDSGDSNEQFF. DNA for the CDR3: TGTGCCACCAGCAGAGACAGCGGGGACTCCAATGAGCAGTTCTTC. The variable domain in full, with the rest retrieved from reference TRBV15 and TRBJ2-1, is DAMVIQNPRYQVTQFGKPVTLSCSQTLNHNVMYWYQQKSSQAPKLLFHYYDKDFNNEADTPDNFQSRRPNTSFCFLDIRSPGLGDTAMYLCATSRDSGDSNEQFFGPGTRLTVL.

CDR3 protein: CSARLGRGALGVEQFF. The CDR3 nucleotides read TGCAGTGCTAGATTAGGCAGGGGGGCCCTGGGGGTTGAGCAGTTCTTC. J is TRBJ2-1 and V is TRBV20-1; TRBD1 is a possible D gene (7 bases). Germline loops: CDR1 DFQATT, CDR2 SNEGSKA (reference sequence). Trimming removed 2 bases from V and 9 bases from J, with 23 bases in between. The CDR3 consists of 16 residues.

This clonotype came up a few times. The CDR3 DNA follows: TGTGCCAGCAGCTTGGGGGACGCAGGATACAATGAGCAGTTCTTC. This gives the protein CASSLGDAGYNEQFF. V and J are TRBV11-3 and TRBJ2-1; the D gene could be TRBD1 or TRBD2 (5 bases each). V gave up 3 bases and J gave up 4 bases, with 13 bases separating them. Looked up from germline, CDR1 is SGHNT and CDR2 is YENEEA. CDR3 length equals 15 residues.

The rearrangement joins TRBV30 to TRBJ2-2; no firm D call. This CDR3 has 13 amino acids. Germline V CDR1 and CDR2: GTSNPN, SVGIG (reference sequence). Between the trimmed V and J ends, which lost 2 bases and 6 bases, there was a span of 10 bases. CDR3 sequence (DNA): TGTGCCTGGAGTATGTCTGATCCCGGGGAGCTGTTTTTT. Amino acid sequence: CAWSMSDPGELFF.

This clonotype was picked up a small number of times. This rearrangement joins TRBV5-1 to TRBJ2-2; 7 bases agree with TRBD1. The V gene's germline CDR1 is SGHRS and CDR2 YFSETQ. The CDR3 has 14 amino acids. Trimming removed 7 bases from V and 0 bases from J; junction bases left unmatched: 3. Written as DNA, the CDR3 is TGCGCCAGCCTGGACAGGACGAACACCGGGGAGCTGTTTTTT. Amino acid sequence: CASLDRTNTGELFF. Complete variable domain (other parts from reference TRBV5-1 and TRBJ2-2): KAGVTQTPRYLIKTRGQQVTLSCSPISGHRSVSWYQQTPGQGLQFLFEYFSETQRNKGNFPGRFSGRQFSNSRSEMNVSTLELGDSALYLCASLDRTNTGELFFGEGSRLTVL.

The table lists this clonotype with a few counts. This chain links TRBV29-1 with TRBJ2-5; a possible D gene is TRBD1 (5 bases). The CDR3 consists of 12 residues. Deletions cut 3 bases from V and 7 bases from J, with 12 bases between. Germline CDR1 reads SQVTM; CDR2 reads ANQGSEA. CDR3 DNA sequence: TGCAGCGTTGAGGGCACCCAGGGGACCCAGTACTTC. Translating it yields CSVEGTQGTQYF.

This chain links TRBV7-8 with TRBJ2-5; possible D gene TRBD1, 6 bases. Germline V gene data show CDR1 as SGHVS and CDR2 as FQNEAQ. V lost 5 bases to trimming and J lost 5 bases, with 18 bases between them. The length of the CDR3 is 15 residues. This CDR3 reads CASSLSGPGAETQYF. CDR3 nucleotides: TGTGCCAGCAGCCTATCCGGGCCAGGGGCGGAGACCCAGTACTTC.

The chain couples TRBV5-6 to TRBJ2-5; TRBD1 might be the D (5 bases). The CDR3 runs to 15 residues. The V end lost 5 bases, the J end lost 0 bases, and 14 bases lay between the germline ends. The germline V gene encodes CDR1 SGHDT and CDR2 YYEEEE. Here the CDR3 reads CASRMVGRYQETQYF. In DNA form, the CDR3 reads TGTGCCAGCAGAATGGTGGGGCGGTACCAAGAGACCCAGTACTTC.

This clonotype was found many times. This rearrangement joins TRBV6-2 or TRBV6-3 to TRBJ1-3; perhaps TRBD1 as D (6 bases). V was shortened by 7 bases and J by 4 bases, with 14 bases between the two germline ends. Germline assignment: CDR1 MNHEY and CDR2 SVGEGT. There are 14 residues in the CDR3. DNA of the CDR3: TGTGCCAGCATAAGGACGGGGGCCGGAAACACCATATATTTT. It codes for CASIRTGAGNTIYF.

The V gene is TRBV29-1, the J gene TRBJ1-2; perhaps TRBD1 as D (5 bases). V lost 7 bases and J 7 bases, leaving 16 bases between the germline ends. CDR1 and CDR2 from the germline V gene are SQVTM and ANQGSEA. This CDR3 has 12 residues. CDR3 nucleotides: TGCAGCGGTGGAAGCGGGACGGCTGGCTACACCTTC. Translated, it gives CSGGSGTAGYTF.

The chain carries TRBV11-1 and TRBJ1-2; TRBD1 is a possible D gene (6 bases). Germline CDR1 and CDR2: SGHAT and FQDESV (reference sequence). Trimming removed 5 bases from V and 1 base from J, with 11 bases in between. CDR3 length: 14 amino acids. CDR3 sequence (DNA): TGTGCCAGCAGCAAGGACAGACTTAACTATGGCTACACCTTC. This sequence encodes CASSKDRLNYGYTF.

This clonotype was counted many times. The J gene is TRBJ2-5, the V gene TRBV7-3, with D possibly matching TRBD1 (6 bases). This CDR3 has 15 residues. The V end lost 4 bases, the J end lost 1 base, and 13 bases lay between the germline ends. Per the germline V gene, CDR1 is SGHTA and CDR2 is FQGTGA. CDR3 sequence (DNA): TGTGCCAGCAGCTCAGGGGTCGGGGTCCAAGAGACCCAGTACTTC. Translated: CASSSGVGVQETQYF. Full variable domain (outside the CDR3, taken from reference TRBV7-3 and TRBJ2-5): GAGVSQTPSNKVTEKGKYVELRCDPISGHTALYWYRQSLGQGPEFLIYFQGTGAADDSGLPNDRFFAVRPEGSVSTLKIQRTERGDSAVYLCASSSGVGVQETQYFGPGTRLLVL.

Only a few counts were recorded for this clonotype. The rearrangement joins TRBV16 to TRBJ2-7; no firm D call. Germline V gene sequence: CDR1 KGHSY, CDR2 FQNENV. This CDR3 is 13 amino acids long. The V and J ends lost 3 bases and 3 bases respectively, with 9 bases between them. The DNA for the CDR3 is TGTGCCAGCAGCCATAAGGGAATCTACGAGCAGTACTTC. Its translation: CASSHKGIYEQYF.

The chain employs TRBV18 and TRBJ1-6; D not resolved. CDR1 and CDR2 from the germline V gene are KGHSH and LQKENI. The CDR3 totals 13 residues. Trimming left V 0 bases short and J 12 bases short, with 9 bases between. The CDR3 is CASSPPEGLPLHF. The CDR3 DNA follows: TGTGCCAGCTCACCACCGGAGGGTTTACCCCTCCACTTT. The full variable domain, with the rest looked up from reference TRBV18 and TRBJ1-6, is NAGVMQNPRHLVRRRGQEARLRCSPMKGHSHVYWYRQLPEEGLKFMVYLQKENIIDESGMPKERFSAEFPKEGPSILRIQQVVRGDSAAYFCASSPPEGLPLHFGNGTRLTVT.

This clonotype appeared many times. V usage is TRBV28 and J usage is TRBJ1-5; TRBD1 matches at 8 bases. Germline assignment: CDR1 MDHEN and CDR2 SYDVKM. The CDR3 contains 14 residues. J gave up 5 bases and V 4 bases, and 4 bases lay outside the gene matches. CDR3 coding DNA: TGTGCCAGCAGTTCGGACAGGGACGATCAGCCCCAGCATTTT. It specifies CASSSDRDDQPQHF.

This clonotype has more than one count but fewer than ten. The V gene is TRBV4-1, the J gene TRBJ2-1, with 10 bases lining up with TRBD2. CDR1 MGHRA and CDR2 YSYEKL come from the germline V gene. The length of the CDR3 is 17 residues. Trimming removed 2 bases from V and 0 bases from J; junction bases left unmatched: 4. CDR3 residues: CASSQPPSGSSYNEQFF. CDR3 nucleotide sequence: TGCGCCAGCAGCCAACCACCTAGCGGGAGCTCCTACAATGAGCAGTTCTTC.

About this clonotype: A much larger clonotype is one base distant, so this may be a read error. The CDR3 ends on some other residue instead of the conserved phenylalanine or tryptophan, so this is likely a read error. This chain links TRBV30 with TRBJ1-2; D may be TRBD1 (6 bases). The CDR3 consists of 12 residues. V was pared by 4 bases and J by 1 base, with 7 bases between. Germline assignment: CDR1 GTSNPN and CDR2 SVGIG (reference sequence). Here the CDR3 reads CAWIGGNYGYTS. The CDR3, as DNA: TGTGCCTGGATAGGGGGTAACTATGGCTACACCTCC.

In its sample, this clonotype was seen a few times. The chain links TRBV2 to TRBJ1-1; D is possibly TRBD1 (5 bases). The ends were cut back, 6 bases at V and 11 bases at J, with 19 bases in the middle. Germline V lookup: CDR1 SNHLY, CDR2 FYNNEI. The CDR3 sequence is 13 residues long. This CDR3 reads CASSQVTQGKAFF. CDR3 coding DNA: TGTGCCAGCAGCCAAGTAACCCAGGGAAAGGCTTTCTTT. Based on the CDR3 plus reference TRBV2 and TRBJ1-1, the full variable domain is EPEVTQTPSHQVTQMGQEVILRCVPISNHLYFYWYRQILGQKVEFLVSFYNNEISEKSEIFDDQFSVERPDGSNFTLKIRSTKLEDSAMYFCASSQVTQGKAFFGQGTRLTVV.

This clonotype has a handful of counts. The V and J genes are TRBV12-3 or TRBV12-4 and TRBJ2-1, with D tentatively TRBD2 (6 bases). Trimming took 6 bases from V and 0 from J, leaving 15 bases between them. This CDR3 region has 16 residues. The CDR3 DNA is TGTGCCAGCAGCCTGGACTACCCAAGCTCCTACAATGAGCAGTTCTTC. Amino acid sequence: CASSLDYPSSYNEQFF.

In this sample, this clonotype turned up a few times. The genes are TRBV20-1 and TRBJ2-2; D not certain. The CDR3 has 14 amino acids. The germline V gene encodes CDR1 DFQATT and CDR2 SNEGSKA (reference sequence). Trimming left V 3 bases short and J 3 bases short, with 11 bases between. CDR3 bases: TGCAGTGCTAGGCACGGCTTATACACCGGGGAGCTGTTTTTT. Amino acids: CSARHGLYTGELFF.

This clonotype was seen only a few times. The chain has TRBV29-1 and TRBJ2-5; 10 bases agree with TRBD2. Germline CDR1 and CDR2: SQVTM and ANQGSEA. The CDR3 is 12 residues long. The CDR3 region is CSYGLAEETQYF. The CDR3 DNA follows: TGCAGTTACGGACTAGCGGAAGAGACCCAGTACTTC.

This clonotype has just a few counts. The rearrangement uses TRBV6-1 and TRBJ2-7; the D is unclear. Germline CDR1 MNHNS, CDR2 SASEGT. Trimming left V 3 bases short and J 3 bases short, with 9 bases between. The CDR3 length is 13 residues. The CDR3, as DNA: TGTGCCAGCAGTGACCGATCTTACTACGAGCAGTACTTC. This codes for CASSDRSYYEQYF.

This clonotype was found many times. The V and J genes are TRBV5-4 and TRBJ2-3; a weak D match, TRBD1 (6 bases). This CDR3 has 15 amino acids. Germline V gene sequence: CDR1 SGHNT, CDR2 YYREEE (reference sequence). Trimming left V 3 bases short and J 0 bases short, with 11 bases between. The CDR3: CASSSRGSSTDTQYF. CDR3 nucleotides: TGTGCCAGCAGCTCTAGGGGGAGTAGCACAGATACGCAGTATTTT.

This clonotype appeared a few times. The CDR3 DNA reads as TGTGCCAGCAGTTACTCGAGAGACAGCGGCAATCAGCCCCAGCATTTT. Residues: CASSYSRDSGNQPQHF. The chain employs TRBV6-2 or TRBV6-3 and TRBJ1-5; D might be TRBD1 (5 bases). CDR1 is MNHEY and CDR2 is SVGEGT in the germline V gene. Trimming left V 0 bases short and J 2 bases short, with 11 bases between. CDR3 length equals 16 residues.

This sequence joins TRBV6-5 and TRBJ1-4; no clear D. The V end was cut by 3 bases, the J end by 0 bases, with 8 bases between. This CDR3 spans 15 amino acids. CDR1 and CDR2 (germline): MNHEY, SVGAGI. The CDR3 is CASSYGGSTNEKLFF. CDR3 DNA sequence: TGTGCCAGCAGTTATGGTGGCTCAACTAATGAAAAACTGTTTTTT.

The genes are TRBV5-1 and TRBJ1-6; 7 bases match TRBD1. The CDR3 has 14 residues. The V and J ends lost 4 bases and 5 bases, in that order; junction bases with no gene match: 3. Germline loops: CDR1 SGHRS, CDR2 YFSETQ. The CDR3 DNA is TGCGCCAGCAGCCTCGGACAGGATAATTCACCCCTCCACTTT. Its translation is CASSLGQDNSPLHF.

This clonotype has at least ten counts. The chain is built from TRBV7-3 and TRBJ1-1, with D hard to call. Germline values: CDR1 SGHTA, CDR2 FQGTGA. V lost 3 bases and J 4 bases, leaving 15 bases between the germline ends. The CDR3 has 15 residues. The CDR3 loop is CASSLGPVGGTEAFF. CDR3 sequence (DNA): TGTGCCAGCAGCTTGGGCCCCGTGGGAGGCACTGAAGCTTTCTTT.

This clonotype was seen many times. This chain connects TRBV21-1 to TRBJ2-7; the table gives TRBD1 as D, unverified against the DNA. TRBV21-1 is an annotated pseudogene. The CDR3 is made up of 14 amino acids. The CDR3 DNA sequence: TGTGCCAGCAGGGGATCAGGGGCAACCTACGAGCAGTACTTC. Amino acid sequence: CASRGSGATYEQYF.

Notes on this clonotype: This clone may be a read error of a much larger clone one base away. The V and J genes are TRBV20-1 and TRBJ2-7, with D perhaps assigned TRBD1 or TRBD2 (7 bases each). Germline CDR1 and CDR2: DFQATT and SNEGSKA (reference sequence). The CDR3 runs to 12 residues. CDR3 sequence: CSAGDRDYERYF. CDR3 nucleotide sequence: TGCAGTGCTGGTGACAGGGACTACGAGCGGTACTTC.

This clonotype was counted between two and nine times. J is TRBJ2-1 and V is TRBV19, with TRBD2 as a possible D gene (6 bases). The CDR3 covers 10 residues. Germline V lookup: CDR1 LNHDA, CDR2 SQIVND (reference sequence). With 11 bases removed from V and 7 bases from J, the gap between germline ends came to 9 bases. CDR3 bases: TGTGCCGTCGGGGGTAATGAGCAGTTCTTC. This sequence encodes CAVGGNEQFF.

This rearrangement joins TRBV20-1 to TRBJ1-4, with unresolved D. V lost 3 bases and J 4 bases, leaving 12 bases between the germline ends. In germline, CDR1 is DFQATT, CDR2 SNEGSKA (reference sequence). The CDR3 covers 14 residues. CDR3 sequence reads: CSASIRQFNEKLFF. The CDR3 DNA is TGCAGTGCTAGTATCAGGCAGTTTAATGAAAAACTGTTTTTT.